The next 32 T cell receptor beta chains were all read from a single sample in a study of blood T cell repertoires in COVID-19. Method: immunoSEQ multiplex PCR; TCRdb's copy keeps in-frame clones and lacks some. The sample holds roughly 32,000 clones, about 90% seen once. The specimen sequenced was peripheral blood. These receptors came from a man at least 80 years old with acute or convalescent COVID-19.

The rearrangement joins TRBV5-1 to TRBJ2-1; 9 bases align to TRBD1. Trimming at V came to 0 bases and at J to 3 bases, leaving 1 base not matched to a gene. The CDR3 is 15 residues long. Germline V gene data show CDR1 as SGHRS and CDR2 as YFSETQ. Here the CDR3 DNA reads TGCGCCAGCAGCTTGGAGGGACAGGGCTACAATGAGCAGTTCTTC. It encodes CASSLEGQGYNEQFF.

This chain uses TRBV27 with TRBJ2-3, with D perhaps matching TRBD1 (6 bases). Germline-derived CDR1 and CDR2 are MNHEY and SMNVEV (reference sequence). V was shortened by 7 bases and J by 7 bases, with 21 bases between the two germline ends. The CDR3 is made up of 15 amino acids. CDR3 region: CASIPSSGVRNTQYF. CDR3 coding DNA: TGTGCCAGCATCCCGAGTTCAGGGGTACGAAATACGCAGTATTTT.

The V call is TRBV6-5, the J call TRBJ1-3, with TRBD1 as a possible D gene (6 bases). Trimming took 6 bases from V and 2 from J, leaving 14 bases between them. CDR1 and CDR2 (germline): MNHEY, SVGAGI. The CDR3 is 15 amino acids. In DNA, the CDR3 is TGTGCCAGCAGACCGTCCAGGGGAACTGGAAACACCATATATTTT. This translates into CASRPSRGTGNTIYF.

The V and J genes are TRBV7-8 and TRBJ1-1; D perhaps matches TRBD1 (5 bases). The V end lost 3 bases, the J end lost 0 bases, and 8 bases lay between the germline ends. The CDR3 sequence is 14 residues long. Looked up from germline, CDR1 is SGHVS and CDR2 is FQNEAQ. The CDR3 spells CASSFRGVNTEAFF. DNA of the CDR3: TGTGCCAGCAGCTTCCGGGGGGTGAACACTGAAGCTTTCTTT.

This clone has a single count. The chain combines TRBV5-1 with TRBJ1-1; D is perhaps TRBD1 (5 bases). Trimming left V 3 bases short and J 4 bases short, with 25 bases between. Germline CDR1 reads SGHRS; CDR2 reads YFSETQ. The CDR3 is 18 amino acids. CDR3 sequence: CASSSRVPGLGYGTEAFF. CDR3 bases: TGCGCCAGCAGCTCGAGGGTCCCGGGACTCGGGTACGGCACTGAAGCTTTCTTT.

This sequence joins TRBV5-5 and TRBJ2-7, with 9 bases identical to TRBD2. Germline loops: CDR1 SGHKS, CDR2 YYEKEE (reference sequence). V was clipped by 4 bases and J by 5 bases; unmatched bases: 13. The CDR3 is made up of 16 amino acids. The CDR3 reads CASSNRGGGALDEQYF. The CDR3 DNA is TGTGCCAGCAGCAACCGAGGCGGGGGGGCGCTTGACGAGCAGTACTTC.

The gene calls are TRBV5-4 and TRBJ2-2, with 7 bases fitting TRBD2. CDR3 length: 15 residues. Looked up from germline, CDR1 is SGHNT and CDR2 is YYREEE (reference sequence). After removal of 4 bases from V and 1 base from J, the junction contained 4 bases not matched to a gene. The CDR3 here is CASSPGGVNTGELFF. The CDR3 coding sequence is TGTGCCAGCAGCCCGGGGGGAGTGAACACCGGGGAGCTGTTTTTT.

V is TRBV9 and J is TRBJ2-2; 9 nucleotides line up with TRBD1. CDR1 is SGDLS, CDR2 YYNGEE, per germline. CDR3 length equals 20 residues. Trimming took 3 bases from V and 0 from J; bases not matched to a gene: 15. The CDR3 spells CASSAGQGAGRAPNTGELFF. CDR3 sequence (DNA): TGTGCCAGCAGCGCGGGACAGGGAGCCGGGCGAGCCCCGAACACCGGGGAGCTGTTTTTT.

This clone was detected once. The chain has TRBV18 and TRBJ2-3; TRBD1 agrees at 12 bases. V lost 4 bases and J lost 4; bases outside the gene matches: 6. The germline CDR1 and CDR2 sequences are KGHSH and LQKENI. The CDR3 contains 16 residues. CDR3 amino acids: CASSLTRDRGPDTQYF. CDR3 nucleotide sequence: TGTGCCAGCTCACTCACCCGGGACAGGGGGCCAGATACGCAGTATTTT. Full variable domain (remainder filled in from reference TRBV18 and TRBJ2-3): NAGVMQNPRHLVRRRGQEARLRCSPMKGHSHVYWYRQLPEEGLKFMVYLQKENIIDESGMPKERFSAEFPKEGPSILRIQQVVRGDSAAYFCASSLTRDRGPDTQYFGPGTRLTVL.

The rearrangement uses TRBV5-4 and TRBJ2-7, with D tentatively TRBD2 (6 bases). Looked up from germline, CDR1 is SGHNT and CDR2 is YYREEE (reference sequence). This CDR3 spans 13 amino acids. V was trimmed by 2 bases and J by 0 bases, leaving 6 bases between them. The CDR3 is CASSFGSSYEQYF. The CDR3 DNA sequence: TGTGCCAGCAGCTTCGGGAGCTCCTACGAGCAGTACTTC.

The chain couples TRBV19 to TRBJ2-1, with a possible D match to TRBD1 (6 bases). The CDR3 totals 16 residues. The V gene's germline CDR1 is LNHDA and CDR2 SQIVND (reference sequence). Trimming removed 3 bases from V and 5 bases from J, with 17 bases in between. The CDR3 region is CASSIGTRDTDNEQFF. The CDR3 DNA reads TGTGCCAGTAGTATTGGGACACGGGACACAGACAATGAGCAGTTCTTC.

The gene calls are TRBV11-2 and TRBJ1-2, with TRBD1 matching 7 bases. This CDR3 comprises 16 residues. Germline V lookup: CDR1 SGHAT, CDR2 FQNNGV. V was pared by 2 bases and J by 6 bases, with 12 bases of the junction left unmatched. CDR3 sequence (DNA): TGTGCCAGCAGCTTAACTCGGGGCAGGGGGGAGAATGGCTACACCTTC. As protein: CASSLTRGRGENGYTF.

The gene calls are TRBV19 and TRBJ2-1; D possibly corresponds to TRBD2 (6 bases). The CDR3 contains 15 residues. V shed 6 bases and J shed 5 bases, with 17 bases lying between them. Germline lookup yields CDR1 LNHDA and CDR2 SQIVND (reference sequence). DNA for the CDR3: TGTGCCAGTAGCCTCGCGGGGCAGGTCAACAATGAGCAGTTCTTC. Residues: CASSLAGQVNNEQFF.

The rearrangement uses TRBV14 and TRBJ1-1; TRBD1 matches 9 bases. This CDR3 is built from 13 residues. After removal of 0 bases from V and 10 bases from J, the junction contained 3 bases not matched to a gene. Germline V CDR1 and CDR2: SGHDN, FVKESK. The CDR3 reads CASSQETGGRAFF. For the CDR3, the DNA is TGTGCCAGCAGCCAAGAGACAGGGGGTCGAGCTTTCTTT.

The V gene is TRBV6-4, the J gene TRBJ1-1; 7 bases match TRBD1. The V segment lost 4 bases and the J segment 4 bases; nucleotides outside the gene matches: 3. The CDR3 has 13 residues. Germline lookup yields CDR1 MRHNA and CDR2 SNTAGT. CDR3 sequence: CASSANRGTEAFF. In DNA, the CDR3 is TGTGCCAGCAGTGCAAACAGGGGCACTGAAGCTTTCTTT.

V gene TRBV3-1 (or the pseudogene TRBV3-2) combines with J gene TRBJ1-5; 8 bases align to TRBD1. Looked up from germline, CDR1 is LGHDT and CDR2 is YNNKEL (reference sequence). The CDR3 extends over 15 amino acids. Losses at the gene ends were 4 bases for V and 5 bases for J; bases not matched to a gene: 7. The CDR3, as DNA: TGTGCCAGCAGCCTGACAGGGGAAGGGGATCAGCCCCAGCATTTT. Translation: CASSLTGEGDQPQHF.

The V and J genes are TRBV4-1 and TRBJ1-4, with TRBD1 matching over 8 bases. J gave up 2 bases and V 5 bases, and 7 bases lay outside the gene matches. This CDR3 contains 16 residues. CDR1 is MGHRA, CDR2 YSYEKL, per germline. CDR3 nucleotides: TGCGCCAGCAGCAACGACAGGGGAAGCACTAATGAAAAACTGTTTTTT. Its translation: CASSNDRGSTNEKLFF.

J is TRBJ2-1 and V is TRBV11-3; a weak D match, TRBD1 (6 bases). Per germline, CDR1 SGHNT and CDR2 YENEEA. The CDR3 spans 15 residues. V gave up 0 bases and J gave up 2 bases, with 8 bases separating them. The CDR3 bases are TGTGCCAGCAGCTTAGATAGGGGGACCTACAATGAGCAGTTCTTC. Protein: CASSLDRGTYNEQFF.

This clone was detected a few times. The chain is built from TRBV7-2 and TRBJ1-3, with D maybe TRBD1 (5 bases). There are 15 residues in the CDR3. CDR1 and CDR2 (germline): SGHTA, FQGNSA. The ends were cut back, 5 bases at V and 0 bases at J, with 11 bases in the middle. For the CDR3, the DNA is TGTGCCAGCAGCGGGTACAGGAGCTCTGGAAACACCATATATTTT. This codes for CASSGYRSSGNTIYF. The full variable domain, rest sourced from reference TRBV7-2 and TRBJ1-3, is GAGVSQSPSNKVTEKGKDVELRCDPISGHTALYWYRQSLGQGLEFLIYFQGNSAPDKSGLPSDRFSAERTGGSVSTLTIQRTQQEDSAVYLCASSGYRSSGNTIYFGEGSWLTVV.

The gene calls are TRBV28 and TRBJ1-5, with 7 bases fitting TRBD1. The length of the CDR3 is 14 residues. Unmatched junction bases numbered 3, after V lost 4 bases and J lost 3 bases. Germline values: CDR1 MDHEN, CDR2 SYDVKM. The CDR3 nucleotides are TGTGCCAGCAGTTCAACAGGGGACAATCAGCCCCAGCATTTT. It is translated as CASSSTGDNQPQHF.

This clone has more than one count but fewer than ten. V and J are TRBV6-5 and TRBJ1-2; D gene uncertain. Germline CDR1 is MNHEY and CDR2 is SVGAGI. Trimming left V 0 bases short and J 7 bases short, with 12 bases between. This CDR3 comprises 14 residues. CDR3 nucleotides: TGTGCCAGCAGTTACTCAGGGTCCCGGGGTGGCTACACCTTC. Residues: CASSYSGSRGGYTF.

As DNA, the CDR3 is TGTGCCAGCAGCGTAGGGACAGGGGGTTATCAGCCCCAGCATTTT. Residues: CASSVGTGGYQPQHF. The rearrangement joins TRBV9 to TRBJ1-5, with 10 bases lining up with TRBD1. The V gene end was trimmed by 0 bases and the J gene end by 5 bases; junction bases not matched to a gene: 2. Per the germline V gene, CDR1 is SGDLS and CDR2 is YYNGEE. The CDR3 is 15 residues long.

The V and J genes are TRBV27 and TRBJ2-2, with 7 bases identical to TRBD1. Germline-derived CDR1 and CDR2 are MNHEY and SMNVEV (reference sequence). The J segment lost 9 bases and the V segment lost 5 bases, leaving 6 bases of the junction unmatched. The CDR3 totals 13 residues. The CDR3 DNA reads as TGTGCCAGCAGTCCCAACAGGGGCCGGGAGCTGTTTTTT. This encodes CASSPNRGRELFF.

Written as DNA, the CDR3 is TGTGCCAGCAGTTTAGGGGGACAGGCAAGCTCCTACGAGCAGTACTTC. It codes for CASSLGGQASSYEQYF. The gene calls are TRBV28 and TRBJ2-7; 8 bases line up with TRBD1. The CDR3 is made up of 16 amino acids. After removal of 2 bases from V and 0 bases from J, the junction contained 6 bases not matched to a gene. CDR1 and CDR2 (germline): MDHEN, SYDVKM.

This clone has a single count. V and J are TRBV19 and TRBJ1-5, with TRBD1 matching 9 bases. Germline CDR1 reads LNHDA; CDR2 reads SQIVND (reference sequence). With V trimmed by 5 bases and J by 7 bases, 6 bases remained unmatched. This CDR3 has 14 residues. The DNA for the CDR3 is TGTGCCAGTAGTTGGACAGGGGACGGCCAGCCCCAGCATTTT. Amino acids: CASSWTGDGQPQHF.

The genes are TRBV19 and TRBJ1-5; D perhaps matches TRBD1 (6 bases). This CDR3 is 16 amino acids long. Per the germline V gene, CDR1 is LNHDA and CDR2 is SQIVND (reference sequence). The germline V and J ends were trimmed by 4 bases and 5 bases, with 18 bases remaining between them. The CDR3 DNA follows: TGTGCCAGTAGTAGGGCGACAGGAGGAGGCGATCAGCCCCAGCATTTT. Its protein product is CASSRATGGGDQPQHF.

The CDR3 coding sequence is TGTGCCAGCAGACTTCAGGGGGCCCAAGAGACCCAGTACTTC. This gives the protein CASRLQGAQETQYF. The chain employs TRBV3-1 (or the pseudogene TRBV3-2) and TRBJ2-5; 8 bases agree with TRBD1. Per the germline V gene, CDR1 is LGHDT and CDR2 is YNNKEL (reference sequence). The junction had 4 bases not matched to a gene; V was cut back by 6 bases and J by 1 base. CDR3 length equals 14 residues.

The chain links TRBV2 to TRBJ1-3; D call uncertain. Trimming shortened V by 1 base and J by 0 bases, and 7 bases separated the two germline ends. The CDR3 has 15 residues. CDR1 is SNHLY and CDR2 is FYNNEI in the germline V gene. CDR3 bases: TGTGCCAGCAGTGAAGGCCCGGTCTCTGGAAACACCATATATTTT. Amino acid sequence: CASSEGPVSGNTIYF.

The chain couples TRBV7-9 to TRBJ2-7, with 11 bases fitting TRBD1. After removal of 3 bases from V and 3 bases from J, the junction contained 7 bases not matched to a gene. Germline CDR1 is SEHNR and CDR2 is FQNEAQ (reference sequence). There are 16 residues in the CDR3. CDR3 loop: CASSFTPGTGGYEQYF. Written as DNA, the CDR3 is TGTGCCAGCAGCTTTACGCCCGGGACAGGGGGCTACGAGCAGTACTTC.

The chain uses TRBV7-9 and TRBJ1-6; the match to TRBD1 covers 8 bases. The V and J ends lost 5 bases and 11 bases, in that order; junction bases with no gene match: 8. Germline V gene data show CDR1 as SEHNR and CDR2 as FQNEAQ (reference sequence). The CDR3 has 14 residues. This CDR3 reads CASSTGTGGAPLHF. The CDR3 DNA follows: TGTGCCAGCAGCACCGGGACAGGCGGGGCACCCCTCCACTTT. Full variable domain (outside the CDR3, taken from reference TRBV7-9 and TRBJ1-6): DTGVSQNPRHKITKRGQNVTFRCDPISEHNRLYWYRQTLGQGPEFLTYFQNEAQLEKSRLLSDRFSAERPKGSFSTLEIQRTEQGDSAMYLCASSTGTGGAPLHFGNGTRLTVT.

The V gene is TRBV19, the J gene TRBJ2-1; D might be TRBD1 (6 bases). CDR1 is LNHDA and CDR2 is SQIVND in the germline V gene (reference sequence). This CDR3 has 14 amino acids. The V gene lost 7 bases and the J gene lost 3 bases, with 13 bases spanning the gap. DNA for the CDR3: TGTGCCAGTAAACAGGGCCTCAACTACAATGAGCAGTTCTTC. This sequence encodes CASKQGLNYNEQFF.

The CDR3 loop reads CAWSARRDNQPQHF. In DNA, the CDR3 is TGTGCCTGGAGTGCCCGCAGGGACAATCAGCCCCAGCATTTT. The chain uses TRBV30 and TRBJ1-5; possibly TRBD1 for D (5 bases). Trimming removed 1 base from V and 3 bases from J, with 10 bases in between. This CDR3 has 14 residues. Germline lookup yields CDR1 GTSNPN and CDR2 SVGIG (reference sequence).